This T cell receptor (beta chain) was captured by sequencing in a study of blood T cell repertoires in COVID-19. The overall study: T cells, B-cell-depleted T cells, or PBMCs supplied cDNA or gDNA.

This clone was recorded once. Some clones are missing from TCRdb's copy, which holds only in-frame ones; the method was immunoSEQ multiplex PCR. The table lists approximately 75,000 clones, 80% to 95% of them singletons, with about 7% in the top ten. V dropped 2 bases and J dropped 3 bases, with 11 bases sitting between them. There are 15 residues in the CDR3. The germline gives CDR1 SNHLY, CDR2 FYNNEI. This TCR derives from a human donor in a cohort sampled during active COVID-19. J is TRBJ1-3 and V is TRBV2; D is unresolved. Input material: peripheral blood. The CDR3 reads CASSESGGLGNTIYF. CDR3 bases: TGTGCCAGCAGTGAATCAGGAGGGCTTGGAAACACCATATATTTT. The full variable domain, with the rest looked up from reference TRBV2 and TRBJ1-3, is EPEVTQTPSHQVTQMGQEVILRCVPISNHLYFYWYRQILGQKVEFLVSFYNNEISEKSEIFDDQFSVERPDGSNFTLKIRSTKLEDSAMYFCASSESGGLGNTIYFGEGSWLTVV.